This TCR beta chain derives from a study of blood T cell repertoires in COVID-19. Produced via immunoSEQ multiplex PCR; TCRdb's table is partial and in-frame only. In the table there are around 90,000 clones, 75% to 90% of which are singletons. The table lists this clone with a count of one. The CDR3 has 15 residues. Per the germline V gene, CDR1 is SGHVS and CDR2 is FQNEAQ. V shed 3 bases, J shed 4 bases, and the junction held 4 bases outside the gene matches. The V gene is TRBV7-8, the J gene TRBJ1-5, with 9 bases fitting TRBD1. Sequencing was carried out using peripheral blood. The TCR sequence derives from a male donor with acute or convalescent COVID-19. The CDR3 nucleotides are TGTGCCAGCAGCTTTACACAGGGGGCAAATCAGCCCCAGCATTTT. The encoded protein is CASSFTQGANQPQHF.